The rows below give T cell receptor beta chains drawn from one sample of a study of blood T cells in healthy people across ages. TCRdb used MiXCR to reprocess the 5' RACE reads, holding one entry per CDR3 protein. The sample shows 750,000 to 1,000,000 distinct CDR3 sequences, 25% to 35% of them seen only once. These data were also reused for a study on T cells of mothers and their children.

Sequencing input: blood. The origin of the receptors is a woman between 35 and 50 years old in good health. CDR3s include the opening cysteine and the closing phenylalanine or tryptophan. D genes are given only for firm matches. The size field is filled for only some rows; it gives once, few, many or a size class.

v_call,clone_size,j_call,d_call,cdr3_length,cdr3_nt,cdr3_aa
TRBV2,few,TRBJ1-1,.,14,TGTGCCAGCAGTTCGCCGGACGGGAACACTGAAGCTTTCTTT,CASSSPDGNTEAFF
TRBV7-9,many,TRBJ1-1,.,14,TGTGCCAGCAGCTTAACGCAGGGCAACACTGAAGCTTTCTTT,CASSLTQGNTEAFF
TRBV12-3/TRBV12-4,few,TRBJ1-1,TRBD1,14,TGTGCCAGCAGTAACAGGGGGCGGGTAACTGAAGCTTTCTTT,CASSNRGRVTEAFF
TRBV3-1,few,TRBJ2-7,.,18,TGTGCCAGCAGCCAAGCCCTAGGTGTGCGGCGGTCCTCCTACGAGCAGTACTTC,CASSQALGVRRSSYEQYF
TRBV28,few,TRBJ2-4,.,13,TGTGCCAGCAGAAGGACAGTTAAAAACATTCAGTACTTC,CASRRTVKNIQYF
TRBV6-5,few,TRBJ2-1,.,14,TGTGCCAGCACCCAAGGAGGGGGGTACGATGAGCAGTTCTTC,CASTQGGGYDEQFF
TRBV7-2,.,TRBJ2-7,TRBD2,15,TGTACCAGCAGCTTTAGAGGCGGGGGCTCCTACGAGCAGTACTTC,CTSSFRGGGSYEQYF
TRBV7-3,.,TRBJ2-5,TRBD1,14,TGTGCCAGCAGCCCGCACGGACAGGGTGAGACCCAGTACTTC,CASSPHGQGETQYF
TRBV3-1,few,TRBJ2-7,.,15,TGTGCCAGCAAAGAAGCCCCCGGGGCCGACTACGAGCAGTACTTC,CASKEAPGADYEQYF
TRBV20-1,.,TRBJ2-3,.,14,TGCAGTGCTAGAAGGGGGAGTGTCGCAGATACGCAGTATTTT,CSARRGSVADTQYF
TRBV20-1,many,TRBJ1-5,.,13,TGCAGTGCCCAGGGACTGCTCAATCAGCCCCAGCATTTT,CSAQGLLNQPQHF
TRBV7-6,once,TRBJ2-7,.,17,TGTGCCAGCAGCTTAGCGCCTCGAGGACCCCGCTCCTACGAGCAGTACTTC,CASSLAPRGPRSYEQYF
TRBV6-5,.,TRBJ1-1,.,13,TGTGCCAGCAGTTTAGGATACGGCACTGAAGCTTTCTTT,CASSLGYGTEAFF
TRBV7-9,.,TRBJ2-7,TRBD1,14,TGTGCCAGCAGCTTTTGGGGACAGGGAAACGAGCAGTACTTC,CASSFWGQGNEQYF
TRBV12-5,many,TRBJ2-5,.,13,TGTGCTAGTGGTTTGAGAGTCCCGGGAACCCAGTACTTC,CASGLRVPGTQYF
TRBV7-2,few,TRBJ2-1,TRBD2,14,TGTGCCAGCAGCTCTATCGGGGGGGAACATGAGCAGTTCTTC,CASSSIGGEHEQFF
TRBV5-1,.,TRBJ1-5,.,15,TGCGCCAGCAGCCCGGACATCGGGAGCAATCAGCCCCAGCATTTT,CASSPDIGSNQPQHF
TRBV7-2,.,TRBJ2-3,.,13,TGTGCCAGCAGGGATGGGGGCACAGATACGCAGTATTTT,CASRDGGTDTQYF
TRBV28,.,TRBJ1-2,TRBD1,13,TGTGCCAGCAGTCAACTACAGGGAGGGGGCTGCACCTTC,CASSQLQGGGCTF
TRBV7-2,.,TRBJ2-3,TRBD2,15,TGTGCCAGCGGACCCAGCGGGGGGGGCACAGATACGCAGTATTTT,CASGPSGGGTDTQYF
TRBV29-1,.,TRBJ1-1,.,15,TGCAGCGTTGCAAACAGGCTGGGTGTGCGGACTGAAGCTTTCTTT,CSVANRLGVRTEAFF
TRBV20-1,few,TRBJ1-2,.,15,TGCAGTGCTAGAGATTGGAGGGACGGCGCCTATGGCTACACCTTC,CSARDWRDGAYGYTF
TRBV7-8,few,TRBJ1-2,.,15,TGTGCCAGCAGCTTAGTTCGGACAGCCAACTATGGCTACACCTTC,CASSLVRTANYGYTF
TRBV6-5,.,TRBJ2-2,.,14,TGTGCCAGCAGAAAGACAGCGGACACCGGGGAGCTGTTTTTT,CASRKTADTGELFF
TRBV29-1,many,TRBJ2-7,TRBD1,13,TGCAGCGCCGGGTGGACAGGGGGCAGCGAGCAGTACTTC,CSAGWTGGSEQYF
TRBV5-1,.,TRBJ1-2,.,14,TGCGCCAGCAGCCGAGGAACACCAGACTATGTCTACACCTTC,CASSRGTPDYVYTF
TRBV24-1,once,TRBJ1-5,.,16,TGTGCCACCAGTGATTTGAGGGGAAGCAGCAATCAGCCCCAGCATTTT,CATSDLRGSSNQPQHF
TRBV5-5,many,TRBJ2-7,.,15,TGTGCCAGCAGCTTGACCGGGACATCACAGAGCGAGCAGTACTTC,CASSLTGTSQSEQYF
TRBV7-9,.,TRBJ1-1,.,17,TGTGCCAGCAGCTGGTCCCACGGGCCCAGCATGAACACTGAAGCTTTCTTT,CASSWSHGPSMNTEAFF